The clone carrying this TCR beta chain came up a few times. This sample was taken from a study of cytomegalovirus exposure and HLA in healthy donors. This CDR3 spans 17 amino acids. Per the germline V gene, CDR1 is MDHEN and CDR2 is SYDVKM. V lost 4 bases to trimming and J lost 0 bases, with 19 bases between them. PCR used 60 Vbeta primers and 13 Jbeta primers. The assay was immunoSEQ multiplex PCR, and TCRdb's table has in-frame clones only and misses some. The sample records more than 110,000 clones, about three quarters being singletons. The receptor's source is a male donor in good health and CMV-seropositive. The chain uses TRBV28 and TRBJ2-7; D is perhaps TRBD1 (6 bases). Sequencing input: PBMCs. CDR3 protein: CASSWTGRTDSSYEQYF. The CDR3 DNA is TGTGCCAGCAGTTGGACTGGGCGGACAGATAGCTCCTACGAGCAGTACTTC.